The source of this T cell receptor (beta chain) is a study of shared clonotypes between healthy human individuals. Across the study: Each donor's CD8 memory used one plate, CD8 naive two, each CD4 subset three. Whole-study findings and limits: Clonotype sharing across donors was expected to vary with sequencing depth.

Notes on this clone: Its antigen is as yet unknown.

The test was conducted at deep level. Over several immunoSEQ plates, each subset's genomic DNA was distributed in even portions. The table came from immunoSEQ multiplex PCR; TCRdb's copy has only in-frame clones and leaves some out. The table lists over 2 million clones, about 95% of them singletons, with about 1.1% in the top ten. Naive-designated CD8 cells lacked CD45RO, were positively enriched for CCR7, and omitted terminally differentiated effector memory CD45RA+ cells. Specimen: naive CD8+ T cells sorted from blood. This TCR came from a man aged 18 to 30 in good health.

This CDR3 is CASSRAFETDTQYF. The CDR3 DNA reads TGCGCCAGCAGCCGAGCGTTCGAGACAGATACGCAGTATTTT. The chain couples TRBV5-1 to TRBJ2-3; D unclear. The germline V and J ends were trimmed by 4 bases and 3 bases, with 12 bases remaining between them. In germline, CDR1 is SGHRS, CDR2 YFSETQ. This CDR3 has 14 residues.